The 3 T cell receptor beta chains below all came from one sample that was sequenced in a study of cytomegalovirus exposure and HLA in healthy donors. Researchers ran the PCR with 60 Vbeta and 13 Jbeta primers. Sequencing was performed with immunoSEQ multiplex PCR; in TCRdb, only in-frame clones are kept and a portion is missing. The sample lists 120,000 to 150,000 clones; around 79% were seen once. Source material: PBMCs. These receptors were taken from a man aged 35 to 55 in good health and CMV-seropositive.

This chain links TRBV19 with TRBJ2-1; 9 bases map to TRBD2. There are 15 residues in the CDR3. Germline lookup yields CDR1 LNHDA and CDR2 SQIVND (reference sequence). V was clipped by 7 bases and J by 7 bases; unmatched bases: 11. The CDR3 DNA reads as TGTGCCAGTACGGTCTTTGCGGGAGGGCAGAATGAGCAGTTCTTC. This translates into CASTVFAGGQNEQFF.

V usage is TRBV10-3 and J usage is TRBJ2-1, with 8 bases that match TRBD2. Losses at the gene ends were 5 bases for V and 6 bases for J; bases not matched to a gene: 0. Germline CDR1 reads ENHRY; CDR2 reads SYGVKD. The CDR3 is 12 residues long. Written as DNA, the CDR3 is TGTGCCATCAGTCTAGCGGGCAATGAGCAGTTCTTC. Translation gives CAISLAGNEQFF.

The rearrangement links TRBV7-2 to TRBJ2-7, with D perhaps matching TRBD2 (5 bases). This CDR3 has 14 amino acids. Per germline, CDR1 SGHTA and CDR2 FQGNSA. V lost 5 bases and J lost 0, with 11 bases in between. The CDR3 nucleotides are TGTGCCAGCAGCCCGCGACGGGACTCCTACGAGCAGTACTTC. Translation gives CASSPRRDSYEQYF.